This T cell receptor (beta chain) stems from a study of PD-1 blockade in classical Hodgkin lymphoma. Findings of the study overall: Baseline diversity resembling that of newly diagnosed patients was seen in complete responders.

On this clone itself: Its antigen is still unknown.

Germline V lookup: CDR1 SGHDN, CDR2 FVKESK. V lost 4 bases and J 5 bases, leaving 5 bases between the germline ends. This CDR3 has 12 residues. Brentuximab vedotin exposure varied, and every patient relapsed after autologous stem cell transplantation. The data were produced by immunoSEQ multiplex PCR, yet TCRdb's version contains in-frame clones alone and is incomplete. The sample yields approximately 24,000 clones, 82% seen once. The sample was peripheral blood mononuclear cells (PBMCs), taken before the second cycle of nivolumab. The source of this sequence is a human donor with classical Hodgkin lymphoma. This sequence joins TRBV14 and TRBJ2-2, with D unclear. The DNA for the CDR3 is TGTGCCAGCAGCCCCTTAACCGGGGAGCTGTTTTTT. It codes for CASSPLTGELFF.